The source of this TCR beta chain is a study of blood T cells in healthy people across ages. V lost 4 bases, J lost 2 bases, and 6 bases lay in between. This CDR3 comprises 13 residues. Primers used in a second PCR of roughly 6 to 12 cycles were a sample-barcoded 5' primer and a J-beta primer mix. Each CDR3 protein gets one entry after TCRdb re-called the 5' RACE reads with MiXCR. The repertoire has approximately 1,700,000 distinct CDR3 sequences, 39% of them found once; the top ten carry more than 20%. This clonotype occurred a few times. Total RNA extracted from each sample amounted to at least 5.5 micrograms.

The chain couples TRBV12-3 or TRBV12-4 to TRBJ1-3; TRBD1 might be the D (5 bases). The origin of this receptor is a human donor in good health. The material sequenced was blood. CDR3 coding DNA: TGTGCCAGCAGTTCGACAGCTGGAAACACCATATATTTT. Translating gives CASSSTAGNTIYF.